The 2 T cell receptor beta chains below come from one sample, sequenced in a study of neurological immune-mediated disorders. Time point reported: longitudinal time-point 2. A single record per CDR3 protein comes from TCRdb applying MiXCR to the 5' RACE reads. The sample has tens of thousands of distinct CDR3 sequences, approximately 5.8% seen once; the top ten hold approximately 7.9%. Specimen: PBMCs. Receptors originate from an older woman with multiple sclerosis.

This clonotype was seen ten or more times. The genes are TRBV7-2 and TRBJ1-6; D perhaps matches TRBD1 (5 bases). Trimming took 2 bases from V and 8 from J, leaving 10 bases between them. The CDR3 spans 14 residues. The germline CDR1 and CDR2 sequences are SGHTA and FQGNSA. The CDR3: CASSLRGFDSPLHF. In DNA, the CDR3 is TGTGCCAGCAGCTTAAGGGGTTTTGATTCACCCCTCCACTTT. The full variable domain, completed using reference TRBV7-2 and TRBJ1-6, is GAGVSQSPSNKVTEKGKDVELRCDPISGHTALYWYRQSLGQGLEFLIYFQGNSAPDKSGLPSDRFSAERTGGSVSTLTIQRTQQEDSAVYLCASSLRGFDSPLHFGNGTRLTVT.

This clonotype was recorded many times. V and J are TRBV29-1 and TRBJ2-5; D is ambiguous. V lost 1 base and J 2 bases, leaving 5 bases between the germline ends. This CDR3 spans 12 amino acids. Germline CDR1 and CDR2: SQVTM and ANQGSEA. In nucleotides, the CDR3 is TGCAGCGTTGAAGGACATCAAGAGACCCAGTACTTC. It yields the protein CSVEGHQETQYF.